The 2 T cell receptor beta chains below all came from one sample that was sequenced in a study of T cell clones after liver transplantation. The method was immunoSEQ multiplex PCR; TCRdb's version includes in-frame clones alone and lacks a portion of them. The top ten hold approximately 1% of the sample, which has 55,000 to 70,000 clones, about 91% seen once. The sequences come from CD4+ T cells from blood, collected less than 26 months after liver transplant. These receptors were obtained from a human patient who received a liver transplant. Some T cells may be the graft donor's.

J is TRBJ1-2 and V is TRBV29-1; D not certain. CDR1 and CDR2 from the germline V gene are SQVTM and ANQGSEA. The CDR3 runs 13 residues. With 6 bases removed from V and 8 bases from J, the gap between germline ends came to 19 bases. The CDR3 is CSVARGALEGYTF. The CDR3 bases are TGCAGCGTAGCCCGCGGAGCCCTCGAAGGCTACACCTTC.

The CDR3 loop reads CASSIGTGNTEAFF. DNA for the CDR3: TGTGCCAGTAGTATTGGGACAGGTAACACTGAAGCTTTCTTT. This chain joins TRBV19 and TRBJ1-1; the match to TRBD1 covers 8 bases. Trimming at V came to 3 bases and at J to 2 bases, leaving 2 bases not matched to a gene. The CDR3 extends over 14 amino acids. The germline V gene has CDR1 LNHDA and CDR2 SQIVND (reference sequence).